This T cell receptor (beta chain) was documented in a study of spatial heterogeneity in lung cancer. Background on the study: More beta-chain than alpha-chain sequences were consistently detected. Study outcomes and limitations: Tumor TCRs that were ubiquitous and expanded showed up in blood more at resection than follow-up.

The V gene's germline CDR1 is SQVTM and CDR2 ANQGSEA. The CDR3 totals 13 residues. Trimming cost V 3 bases and J 9 bases; bases outside gene matches: 9. This clonotype was detected a few times. The antigen remains undetermined. Time point: sample taken at primary tumor resection. Tumor, nontumor lung or frozen PBMC supplied whole RNA, sequenced without sorting. 55 to 80 TRACERx patients with early, untreated non-small cell lung cancer donated samples. Every TCR cDNA molecule carried a tag that served as a unique molecular identifier. MiXCR, applied by TCRdb to the 5' RACE reads, yields one record per CDR3 protein. This sample has 85,000 to 100,000 distinct CDR3 sequences, with 12% found just once.

Source: PBMCs, taken at surgery. The origin of this receptor is a male donor with early-stage non-small cell lung cancer. The chain links TRBV29-1 to TRBJ1-2; TRBD1 matches at 8 bases. The CDR3 loop is CSVDPQGAGSYTF. The CDR3 nucleotides read TGCAGCGTTGATCCCCAGGGGGCGGGGAGCTACACCTTC.